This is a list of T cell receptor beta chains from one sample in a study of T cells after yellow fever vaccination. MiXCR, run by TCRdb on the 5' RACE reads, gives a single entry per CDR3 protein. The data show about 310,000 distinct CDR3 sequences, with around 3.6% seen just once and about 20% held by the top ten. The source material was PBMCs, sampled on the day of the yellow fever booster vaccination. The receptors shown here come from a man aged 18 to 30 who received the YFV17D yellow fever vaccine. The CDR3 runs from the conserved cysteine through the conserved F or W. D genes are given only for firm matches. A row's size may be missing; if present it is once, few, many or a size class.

CDR3: CATSDLDEQFF
DNA: TGTGCCACCAGTGATTTGGATGAGCAGTTCTTC
J: TRBJ2-1
D: NA
size: many
V: TRBV24-1

CDR3: CASVLAEKETQYF
DNA: TGTGCCAGCGTACTAGCGGAGAAAGAGACCCAGTACTTC
J: TRBJ2-5
D: TRBD2
size: few
V: TRBV3-1

CDR3: CASSPDRPNTEAFF
DNA: TGCGCCAGCAGCCCGGACAGGCCGAACACTGAAGCTTTCTTT
J: TRBJ1-1
D: TRBD1
size: many
V: TRBV5-1

CDR3: CASSFPGEKLFF
DNA: TGTGCCAGCAGCTTCCCAGGAGAAAAACTGTTTTTT
J: TRBJ1-4
D: NA
size: many
V: TRBV11-2

CDR3: CASSRTGQSNTEAFF
DNA: TGTGCCAGCAGCAGAACTGGCCAGTCGAACACTGAAGCTTTCTTT
J: TRBJ1-1
D: NA
size: many
V: TRBV9

CDR3: CASSLIGGAYNEQFF
DNA: TGTGCCAGCAGTTTAATCGGCGGGGCATACAATGAGCAGTTCTTC
J: TRBJ2-1
D: NA
size: many
V: TRBV28

CDR3: CASSPVGDHEQFF
DNA: TGTGCCAGCAGCCCAGTAGGAGATCATGAGCAGTTCTTC
J: TRBJ2-1
D: NA
size: few
V: TRBV7-3

CDR3: CATSSYSAPSQPQHF
DNA: TGTGCCACCAGCAGTTACTCGGCCCCGTCCCAGCCCCAGCATTTT
J: TRBJ1-5
D: NA
size: few
V: TRBV15

CDR3: CASVPGSLAGGRSDTQYF
DNA: TGCGCCAGCGTCCCCGGATCCCTAGCGGGGGGACGTTCAGATACGCAGTATTTT
J: TRBJ2-3
D: TRBD2
size: few
V: TRBV5-1

CDR3: CASSSRRTQYF
DNA: TGTGCCAGCAGCTCCCGCCGGACCCAGTACTTC
J: TRBJ2-5
D: NA
size: NA
V: TRBV11-2

CDR3: CASSSGRFNEKLFF
DNA: TGTGCCAGCAGCTCGGGACGGTTTAATGAAAAACTGTTTTTT
J: TRBJ1-4
D: NA
size: NA
V: TRBV7-9

CDR3: CASSLGPNEKLFF
DNA: TGTGCCAGCAGCTTAGGACCGAATGAAAAACTGTTTTTT
J: TRBJ1-4
D: NA
size: many
V: TRBV7-2

CDR3: CASSMTGTAGYTF
DNA: TGTGCCAGCAGCATGACAGGGACGGCTGGCTACACCTTC
J: TRBJ1-2
D: TRBD1
size: NA
V: TRBV5-4

CDR3: CATSDLDYRMRETQYF
DNA: TGTGCCACCAGTGATTTGGACTACAGGATGCGAGAGACCCAGTACTTC
J: TRBJ2-5
D: NA
size: few
V: TRBV24-1

CDR3: CASSGGGAFSYNEQFF
DNA: TGTGCCAGCAGCGGAGGGGGCGCCTTCTCCTACAATGAGCAGTTCTTC
J: TRBJ2-1
D: NA
size: few
V: TRBV6-5

CDR3: CASSYSRWSDTQYF
DNA: TGTGCCAGCAGTTACTCGAGGTGGTCTGATACGCAGTATTTT
J: TRBJ2-3
D: NA
size: many
V: TRBV6-2/TRBV6-3

CDR3: CASSQGTVRYTEAFF
DNA: TGCGCCAGCAGCCAAGGGACGGTAAGGTACACTGAAGCTTTCTTT
J: TRBJ1-1
D: NA
size: few
V: TRBV4-1

CDR3: CASKSLETYYGYTF
DNA: TGTGCCAGCAAAAGCTTAGAAACTTACTATGGCTACACCTTC
J: TRBJ1-2
D: NA
size: few
V: TRBV6-5

CDR3: CASSEYQETQYF
DNA: TGTGCCAGCAGTGAATACCAAGAGACCCAGTACTTC
J: TRBJ2-5
D: NA
size: many
V: TRBV2

CDR3: CASSLRREYETQYF
DNA: TGTGCCAGCAGCTTGCGCCGGGAATATGAGACCCAGTACTTC
J: TRBJ2-5
D: NA
size: few
V: TRBV7-4

CDR3: CSVALSGADTQYF
DNA: TGCAGCGTTGCTCTGTCAGGGGCAGATACGCAGTATTTT
J: TRBJ2-3
D: NA
size: few
V: TRBV29-1

CDR3: CATQGANTYGYTF
DNA: TGTGCCACACAGGGGGCGAACACCTATGGCTACACCTTC
J: TRBJ1-2
D: TRBD1
size: few
V: TRBV19

CDR3: CATYVVGSEKLFF
DNA: TGTGCCACCTACGTTGTTGGTAGTGAAAAACTGTTTTTT
J: TRBJ1-4
D: NA
size: few
V: TRBV28

CDR3: CASSLAEGLITEAFF
DNA: TGTGCCAGCAGCTTGGCCGAGGGGCTCATCACTGAAGCTTTCTTT
J: TRBJ1-1
D: NA
size: many
V: TRBV5-4

CDR3: CSARQSGGLYEQYF
DNA: TGCAGTGCTAGACAAAGCGGGGGGTTGTACGAGCAGTACTTC
J: TRBJ2-7
D: TRBD2
size: many
V: TRBV20-1

CDR3: CASSQVRAAGELFF
DNA: TGTGCCAGCAGCCAAGTCCGTGCGGCCGGGGAGCTGTTTTTT
J: TRBJ2-2
D: NA
size: many
V: TRBV3-1

CDR3: CASSLTSGGHNEQFF
DNA: TGTGCCAGCAGCTTAACTAGCGGGGGCCACAATGAGCAGTTCTTC
J: TRBJ2-1
D: TRBD2
size: many
V: TRBV7-6

CDR3: CASRPTGHNQPQHF
DNA: TGTGCCAGCAGACCGACAGGGCATAATCAGCCCCAGCATTTT
J: TRBJ1-5
D: TRBD1
size: few
V: TRBV6-2/TRBV6-3

CDR3: CASSPRTNLPELFF
DNA: TGTGCCAGCAGCCCCCGGACTAACCTCCCGGAGCTGTTTTTT
J: TRBJ2-2
D: NA
size: few
V: TRBV9